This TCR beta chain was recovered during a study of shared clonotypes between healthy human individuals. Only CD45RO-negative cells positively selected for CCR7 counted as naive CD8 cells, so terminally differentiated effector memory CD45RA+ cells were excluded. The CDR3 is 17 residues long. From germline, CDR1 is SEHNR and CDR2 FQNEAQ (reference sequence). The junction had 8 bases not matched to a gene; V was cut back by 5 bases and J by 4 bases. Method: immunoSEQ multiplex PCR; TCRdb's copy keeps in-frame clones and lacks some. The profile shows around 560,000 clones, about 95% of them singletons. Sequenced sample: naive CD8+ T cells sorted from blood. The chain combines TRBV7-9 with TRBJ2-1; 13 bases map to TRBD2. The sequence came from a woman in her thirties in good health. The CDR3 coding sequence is TGTGCCAGCAGCGTTAGGACTAGCGGGAGTGAATACAATGAGCAGTTCTTC. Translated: CASSVRTSGSEYNEQFF.